These T cell receptor beta chains were read from a single sample in a study of T cell changes during pregnancy in multiple sclerosis. The assay was immunoSEQ multiplex PCR, and TCRdb's table has in-frame clones only and misses some. The data show 75,000 to 95,000 clones, about 91% seen once. The specimen comprised peripheral blood, sampled in the first trimester of pregnancy. The receptor source for this set is a female donor in good health, enrolled as a control in a pregnancy study. Both conserved end residues are part of each CDR3. D genes are given only for firm matches. Part of the rows lack a size; the others show once, few, many or a class for expanded clones.

cdr3_aa: CATSTNRVAETQYF
cdr3_nt: TGTGCCACTTCCACGAACCGGGTCGCGGAGACCCAGTACTTC
v_call: TRBV15
j_call: TRBJ2-5
clone_size: .
d_call: .

cdr3_aa: CASSLQTRNEKLFF
cdr3_nt: TGTGCCAGCAGCTTACAGACTCGTAATGAAAAACTGTTTTTT
v_call: TRBV11-2
j_call: TRBJ1-4
clone_size: .
d_call: .

cdr3_aa: CTSSQPRLRETQYF
cdr3_nt: TGCACCAGCAGCCAGCCACGACTAAGAGAGACCCAGTACTTC
v_call: TRBV1
j_call: TRBJ2-5
clone_size: .
d_call: .

cdr3_aa: CASSLFGGEDTEAFF
cdr3_nt: TGTGCCAGCAGTTTATTCGGGGGAGAAGACACTGAAGCTTTCTTT
v_call: TRBV28
j_call: TRBJ1-1
clone_size: .
d_call: .

cdr3_aa: CASSPGTAEAGNTIYF
cdr3_nt: TGTGCCAGCTCACCGGGGACAGCCGAGGCTGGAAACACCATATATTTT
v_call: TRBV18
j_call: TRBJ1-3
clone_size: once
d_call: TRBD1

cdr3_aa: CATSRRDEQFF
cdr3_nt: TGTGCCACCAGCAGACGGGATGAGCAGTTCTTC
v_call: TRBV15
j_call: TRBJ2-1
clone_size: .
d_call: .

cdr3_aa: CASSPSGYETQYF
cdr3_nt: TGTGCCAGCTCACCCAGCGGATACGAGACCCAGTACTTC
v_call: TRBV18
j_call: TRBJ2-5
clone_size: once
d_call: .

cdr3_aa: CASSLSDRYQHNEQFF
cdr3_nt: TGTGCCAGCAGTTTATCCGACAGGTATCAGCACAATGAGCAGTTCTTC
v_call: TRBV28
j_call: TRBJ2-1
clone_size: .
d_call: .

cdr3_aa: CASSTGQSYEQYF
cdr3_nt: TGTGCCAGCAGCACGGGACAGTCCTACGAGCAGTACTTC
v_call: TRBV25-1
j_call: TRBJ2-7
clone_size: .
d_call: TRBD1

cdr3_aa: CASRDTVNTEAFF
cdr3_nt: TGTGCCAGCAGAGATACAGTTAACACTGAAGCTTTCTTT
v_call: TRBV7-8
j_call: TRBJ1-1
clone_size: .
d_call: .

cdr3_aa: CASSTLGGGPSPLHF
cdr3_nt: TGTGCCAGCAGCACCCTGGGGGGAGGGCCTTCACCCCTCCACTTT
v_call: TRBV2
j_call: TRBJ1-6
clone_size: .
d_call: .

cdr3_aa: CASRLGGGAQETQYF
cdr3_nt: TGTGCCAGCAGACTCGGCGGGGGTGCACAAGAGACCCAGTACTTC
v_call: TRBV6-5
j_call: TRBJ2-5
clone_size: .
d_call: TRBD2

cdr3_aa: CASSARSPGGETQYF
cdr3_nt: TGTGCCAGCAGCGCCCGTTCCCCGGGGGGTGAGACCCAGTACTTC
v_call: TRBV7-2
j_call: TRBJ2-5
clone_size: .
d_call: TRBD2

cdr3_aa: CASSLAQGPPETQYF
cdr3_nt: TGTGCCAGCAGCTTAGCTCAGGGGCCTCCTGAGACCCAGTACTTC
v_call: TRBV7-6
j_call: TRBJ2-5
clone_size: .
d_call: .

cdr3_aa: CASRGGGPNTEAFF
cdr3_nt: TGTGCCAGTCGGGGTGGGGGCCCTAACACTGAAGCTTTCTTT
v_call: TRBV7-3
j_call: TRBJ1-1
clone_size: .
d_call: .